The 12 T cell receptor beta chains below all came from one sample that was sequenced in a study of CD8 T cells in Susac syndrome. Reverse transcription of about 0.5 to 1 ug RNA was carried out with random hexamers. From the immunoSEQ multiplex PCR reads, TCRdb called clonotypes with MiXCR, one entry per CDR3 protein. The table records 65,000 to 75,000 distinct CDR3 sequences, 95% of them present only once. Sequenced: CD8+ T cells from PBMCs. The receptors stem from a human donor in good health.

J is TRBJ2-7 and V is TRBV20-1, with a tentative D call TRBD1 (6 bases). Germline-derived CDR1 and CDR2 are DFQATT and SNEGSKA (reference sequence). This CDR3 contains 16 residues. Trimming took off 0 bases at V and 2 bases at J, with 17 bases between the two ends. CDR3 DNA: TGCAGTGCTAGAGACGTCTCCGGGACATTGACCTACGAGCAGTACTTC. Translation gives CSARDVSGTLTYEQYF.

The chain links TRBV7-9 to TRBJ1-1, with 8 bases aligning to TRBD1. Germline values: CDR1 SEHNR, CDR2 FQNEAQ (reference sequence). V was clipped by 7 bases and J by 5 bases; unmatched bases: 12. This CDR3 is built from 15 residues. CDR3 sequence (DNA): TGTGCCAGCAAACTCCTGACAGGGGTTTGGACTGAAGCTTTCTTT. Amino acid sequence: CASKLLTGVWTEAFF.

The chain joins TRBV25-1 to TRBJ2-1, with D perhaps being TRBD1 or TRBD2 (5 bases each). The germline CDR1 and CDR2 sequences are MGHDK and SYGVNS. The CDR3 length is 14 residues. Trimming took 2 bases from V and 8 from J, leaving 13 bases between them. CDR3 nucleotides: TGTGCCAGCAGTGAACAGGGAGTTGGGGATGAGCAGTTCTTC. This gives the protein CASSEQGVGDEQFF. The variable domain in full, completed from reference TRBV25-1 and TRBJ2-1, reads EADIYQTPRYLVIGTGKKITLECSQTMGHDKMYWYQQDPGMELHLIHYSYGVNSTEKGDLSSESTVSRIRTEHFPLTLESARPSHTSQYLCASSEQGVGDEQFFGPGTRLTVL.

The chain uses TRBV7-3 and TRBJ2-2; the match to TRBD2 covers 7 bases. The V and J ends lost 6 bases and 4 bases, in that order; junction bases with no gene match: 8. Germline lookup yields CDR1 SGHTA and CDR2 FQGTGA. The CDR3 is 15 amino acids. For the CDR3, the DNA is TGTGCCAGCAGTTCTAAGACTAGCTCCACCGGGGAGCTGTTTTTT. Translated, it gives CASSSKTSSTGELFF.

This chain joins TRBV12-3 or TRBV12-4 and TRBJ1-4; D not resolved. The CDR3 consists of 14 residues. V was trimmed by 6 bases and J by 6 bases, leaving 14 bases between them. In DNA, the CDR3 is TGTGCCAGCAGCTGGAATTACGGCCATGAAAAACTGTTTTTT. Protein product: CASSWNYGHEKLFF.

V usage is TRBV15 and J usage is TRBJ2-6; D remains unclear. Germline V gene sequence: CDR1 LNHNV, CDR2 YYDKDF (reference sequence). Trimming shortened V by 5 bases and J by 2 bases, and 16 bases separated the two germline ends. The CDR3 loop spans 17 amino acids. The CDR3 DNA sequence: TGTGCCACCAGCCCGGCCGGAACGGTCACTGGGGCCAACGTCCTGACTTTC. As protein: CATSPAGTVTGANVLTF.

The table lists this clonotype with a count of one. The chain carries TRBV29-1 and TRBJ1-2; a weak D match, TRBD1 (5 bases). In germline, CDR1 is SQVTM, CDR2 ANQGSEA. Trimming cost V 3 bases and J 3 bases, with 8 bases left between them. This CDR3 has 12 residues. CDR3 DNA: TGCAGCGTTGAGCGGGACGACTATGGCTACACCTTC. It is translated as CSVERDDYGYTF.

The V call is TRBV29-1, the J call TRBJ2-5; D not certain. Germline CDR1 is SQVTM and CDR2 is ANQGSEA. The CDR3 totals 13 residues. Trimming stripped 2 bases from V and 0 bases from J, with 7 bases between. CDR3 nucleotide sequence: TGCAGCGTTGAAAGCCCGAACCAAGAGACCCAGTACTTC. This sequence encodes CSVESPNQETQYF.

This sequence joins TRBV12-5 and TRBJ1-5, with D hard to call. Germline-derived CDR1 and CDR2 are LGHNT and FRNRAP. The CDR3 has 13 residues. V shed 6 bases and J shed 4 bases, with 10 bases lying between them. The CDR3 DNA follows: TGTGCTAGTGGCCCCGGGCCAAATCAGCCCCAGCATTTT. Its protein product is CASGPGPNQPQHF.

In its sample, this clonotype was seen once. Here the CDR3 reads CASSSGTENSPLHF. As DNA, the CDR3 is TGTGCCAGCAGCTCCGGGACAGAGAATTCACCCCTCCACTTT. This chain joins TRBV6-2 or TRBV6-3 and TRBJ1-6; 7 bases align to TRBD1. CDR3 length: 14 residues. V lost 6 bases and J lost 7; bases outside the gene matches: 6. CDR1 and CDR2 from the germline V gene are MNHEY and SVGEGT.

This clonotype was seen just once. As DNA, the CDR3 is TGCAGCGTCCAGGAAGGGTACGAGCAGTACTTC. The encoded protein is CSVQEGYEQYF. This sequence joins TRBV29-1 and TRBJ2-7; no definite D call. CDR1 is SQVTM, CDR2 ANQGSEA, per germline. This CDR3 spans 11 amino acids. The V end was cut by 6 bases, the J end by 4 bases, with 10 bases between.

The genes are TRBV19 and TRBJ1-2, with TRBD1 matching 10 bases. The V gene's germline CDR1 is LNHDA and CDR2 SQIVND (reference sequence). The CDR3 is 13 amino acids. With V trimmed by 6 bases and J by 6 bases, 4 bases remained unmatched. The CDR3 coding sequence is TGTGCCAGTAGGGGGACAGGGGCGCATGGCTACACCTTC. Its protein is CASRGTGAHGYTF.